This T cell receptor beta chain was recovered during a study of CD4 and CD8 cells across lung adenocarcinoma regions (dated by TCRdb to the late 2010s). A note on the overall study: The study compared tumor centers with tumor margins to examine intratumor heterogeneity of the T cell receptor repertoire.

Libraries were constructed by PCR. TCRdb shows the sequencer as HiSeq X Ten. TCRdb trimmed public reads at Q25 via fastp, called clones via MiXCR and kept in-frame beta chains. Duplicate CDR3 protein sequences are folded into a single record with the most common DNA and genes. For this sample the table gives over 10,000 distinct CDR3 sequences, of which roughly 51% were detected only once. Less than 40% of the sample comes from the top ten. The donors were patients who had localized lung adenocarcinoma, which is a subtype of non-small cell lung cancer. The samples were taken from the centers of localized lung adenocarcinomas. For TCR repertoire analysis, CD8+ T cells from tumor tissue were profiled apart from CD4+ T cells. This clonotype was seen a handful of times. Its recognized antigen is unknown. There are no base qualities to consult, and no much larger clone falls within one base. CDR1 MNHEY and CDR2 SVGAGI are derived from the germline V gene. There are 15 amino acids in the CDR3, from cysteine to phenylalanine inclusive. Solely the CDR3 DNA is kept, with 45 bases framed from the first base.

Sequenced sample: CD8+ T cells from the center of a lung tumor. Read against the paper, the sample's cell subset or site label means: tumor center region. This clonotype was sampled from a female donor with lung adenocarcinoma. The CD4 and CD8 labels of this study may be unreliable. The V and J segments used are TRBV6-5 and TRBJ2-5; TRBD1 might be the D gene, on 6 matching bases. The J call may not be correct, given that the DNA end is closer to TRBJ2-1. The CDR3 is CASSYGAGASNEQFF. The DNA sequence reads TGTGCCAGCAGTTACGGGGCAGGGGCGAGCAATGAGCAGTTCTTC.